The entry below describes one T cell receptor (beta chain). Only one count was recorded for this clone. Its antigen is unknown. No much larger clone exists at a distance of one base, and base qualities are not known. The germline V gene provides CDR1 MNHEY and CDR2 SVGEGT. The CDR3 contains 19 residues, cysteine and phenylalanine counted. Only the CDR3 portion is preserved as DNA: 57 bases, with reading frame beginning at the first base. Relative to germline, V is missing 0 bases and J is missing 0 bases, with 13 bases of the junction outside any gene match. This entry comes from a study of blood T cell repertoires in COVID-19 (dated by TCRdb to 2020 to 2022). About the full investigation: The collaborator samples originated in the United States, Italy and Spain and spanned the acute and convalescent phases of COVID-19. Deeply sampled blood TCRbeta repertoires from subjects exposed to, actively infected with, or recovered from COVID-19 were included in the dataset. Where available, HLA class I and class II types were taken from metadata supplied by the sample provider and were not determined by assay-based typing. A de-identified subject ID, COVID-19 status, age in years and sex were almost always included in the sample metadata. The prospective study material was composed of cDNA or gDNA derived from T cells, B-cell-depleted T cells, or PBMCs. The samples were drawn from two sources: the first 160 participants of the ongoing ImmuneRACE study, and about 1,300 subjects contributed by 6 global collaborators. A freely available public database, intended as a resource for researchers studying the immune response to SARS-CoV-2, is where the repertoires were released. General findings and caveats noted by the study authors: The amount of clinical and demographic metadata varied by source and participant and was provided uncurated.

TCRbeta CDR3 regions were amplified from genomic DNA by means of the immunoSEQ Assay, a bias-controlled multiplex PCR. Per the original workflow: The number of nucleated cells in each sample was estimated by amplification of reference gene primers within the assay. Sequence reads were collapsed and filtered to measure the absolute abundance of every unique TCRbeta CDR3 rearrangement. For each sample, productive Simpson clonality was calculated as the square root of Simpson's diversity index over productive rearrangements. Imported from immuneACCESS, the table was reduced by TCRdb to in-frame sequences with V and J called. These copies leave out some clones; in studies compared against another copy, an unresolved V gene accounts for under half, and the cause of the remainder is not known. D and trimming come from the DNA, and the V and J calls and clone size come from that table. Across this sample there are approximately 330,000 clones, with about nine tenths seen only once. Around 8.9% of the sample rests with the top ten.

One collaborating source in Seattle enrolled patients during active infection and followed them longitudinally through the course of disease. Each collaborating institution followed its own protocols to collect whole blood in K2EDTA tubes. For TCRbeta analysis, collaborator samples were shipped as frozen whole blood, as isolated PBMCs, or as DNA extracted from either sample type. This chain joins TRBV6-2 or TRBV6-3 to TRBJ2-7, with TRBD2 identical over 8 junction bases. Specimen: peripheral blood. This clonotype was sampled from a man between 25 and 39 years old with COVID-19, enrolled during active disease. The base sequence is TGTGCCAGCAGTTACTCGAACGGGAGGGATGTGTGGCTCTCCTACGAGCAGTACTTC. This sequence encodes CASSYSNGRDVWLSYEQYF.